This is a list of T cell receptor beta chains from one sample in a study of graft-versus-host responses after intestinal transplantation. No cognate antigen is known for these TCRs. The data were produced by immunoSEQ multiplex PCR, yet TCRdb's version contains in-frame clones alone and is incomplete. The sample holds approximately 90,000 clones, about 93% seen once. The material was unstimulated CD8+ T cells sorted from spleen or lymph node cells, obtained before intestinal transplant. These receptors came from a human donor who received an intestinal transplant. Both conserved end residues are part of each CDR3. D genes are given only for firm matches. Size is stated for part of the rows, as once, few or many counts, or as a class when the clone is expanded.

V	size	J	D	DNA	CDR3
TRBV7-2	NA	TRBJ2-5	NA	TGTGCCAGCAGCGGCCAAAGACAGGTACCCGAGACCCAGTACTTC	CASSGQRQVPETQYF
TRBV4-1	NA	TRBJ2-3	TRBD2	TGCGCCAGCAGCCAAGAGCCTAGCGGTGATACGCAGTATTTT	CASSQEPSGDTQYF
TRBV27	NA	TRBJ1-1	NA	TGTGCCAGCAGCTTAGGGGGGACCACTGAAGCTTTCTTT	CASSLGGTTEAFF
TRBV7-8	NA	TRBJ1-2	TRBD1	TGTGCCAGCAGCTTGGGGGGACAGGGACAAGGGGGCTACACCTTC	CASSLGGQGQGGYTF
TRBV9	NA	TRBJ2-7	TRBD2	TGTGCCAGCAGCAGTAGCGGGGGAAACTCCTACGAGCAGTACTTC	CASSSSGGNSYEQYF
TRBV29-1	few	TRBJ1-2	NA	TGCAGCGTTGAAGGGCACTATGGCTACACCTTC	CSVEGHYGYTF
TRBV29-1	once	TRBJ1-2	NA	TGCAGCGTTGATACGAGTAACTATGGCTACACCTTC	CSVDTSNYGYTF
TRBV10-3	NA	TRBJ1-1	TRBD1	TGTGCCATCAGACCAGACCCAGGGACAGGGAACACTGAAGCTTTCTTT	CAIRPDPGTGNTEAFF
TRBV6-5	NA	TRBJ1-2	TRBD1	TGTGCCAGCAGTTGGGACAGCAACTATGGCTACACCTTC	CASSWDSNYGYTF
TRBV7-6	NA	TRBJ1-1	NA	TGTGCCAGCAGCTTATCACAGATGAACACTGAAGCTTTCTTT	CASSLSQMNTEAFF
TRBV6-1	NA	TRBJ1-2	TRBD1	TGTGCCAGCAACCCTGGACAGGGTGGTTATGGCTACACCTTC	CASNPGQGGYGYTF
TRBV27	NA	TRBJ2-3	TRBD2	TGTGCCAGCATAAGACTAGCGGGGGGATCAGATACGCAGTATTTT	CASIRLAGGSDTQYF
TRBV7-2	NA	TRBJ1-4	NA	TGTGCCAGCAGCTTAGGGGTCGGGAGGGGCCATAATGAAAAACTGTTTTTT	CASSLGVGRGHNEKLFF
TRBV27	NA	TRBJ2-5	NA	TGTGCCAGCAGTGCCCGCAGGGGGGAAGAGACCCAGTACTTC	CASSARRGEETQYF
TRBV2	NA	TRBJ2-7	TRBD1	TGTGCCAGCAGTGACCGACAGGGGGCCACCTACGAGCAGTACTTC	CASSDRQGATYEQYF
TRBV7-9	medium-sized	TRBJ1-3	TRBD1	TGTGCCAGCAGCACAAAGGACAGGGTCGATGGAAACACCATATATTTT	CASSTKDRVDGNTIYF
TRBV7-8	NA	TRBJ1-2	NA	TGTGCCAGCAGCTTATTTGCGGGGGAGGGCTACTATGGCTACACCTTC	CASSLFAGEGYYGYTF
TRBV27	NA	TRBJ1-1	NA	TGTGCCAGCAGTTTTGGGGAGGACACTGAAGCTTTCTTT	CASSFGEDTEAFF
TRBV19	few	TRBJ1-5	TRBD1	TGTGCCAGTAGTAACGATTGGGGACAGTTGGATCAGCCCCAGCATTTT	CASSNDWGQLDQPQHF
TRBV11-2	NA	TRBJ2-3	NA	TGTGCCAGCAGCTTGGACTCAACCAACCATGGCACAGATACGCAGTATTTT	CASSLDSTNHGTDTQYF
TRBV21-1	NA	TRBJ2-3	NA	TGTGCCAGCAGCAAACCTGGCGGGGGGGTGGCAGATACGCAGTATTTT	CASSKPGGGVADTQYF
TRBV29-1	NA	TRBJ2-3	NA	TGCAGCTCGAACACGGGACACATCACAGATACGCAGTATTTT	CSSNTGHITDTQYF
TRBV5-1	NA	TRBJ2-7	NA	TGCGCCAGCAGCTTGGTGGCAGGGAATACCTACGAGCAGTACTTC	CASSLVAGNTYEQYF
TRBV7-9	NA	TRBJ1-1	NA	TGCGCCAGCAGCTACTTCGCCGTAGAAGCTTTCTTT	CASSYFAVEAFF
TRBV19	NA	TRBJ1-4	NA	TGTGCCAGTAGTGCCTGGGGCGATAATGAAAAACTGTTTTTT	CASSAWGDNEKLFF
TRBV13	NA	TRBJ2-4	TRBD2	TGTGCCAGCACCTACTTTGGGAGGGTGGACATTCAGTACTTC	CASTYFGRVDIQYF
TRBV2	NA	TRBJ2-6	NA	TGTGCCAGCAGTGACGCAGGGTGGTTAACTGGGGCCAACGTCCTGACTTTC	CASSDAGWLTGANVLTF
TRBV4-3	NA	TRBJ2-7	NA	TGCGCCAGCAGTACAGGCGTAAAATCCTACGAGCAGTACTTC	CASSTGVKSYEQYF
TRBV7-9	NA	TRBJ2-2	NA	TGTGCCAGCAGAATACAGGGCGCCGGGGAGCTGTTTTTT	CASRIQGAGELFF
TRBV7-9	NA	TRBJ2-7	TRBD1	TGTGCCAGCAGCGCTAGTCCGGGACAGGGAGGCGAGCAGTACTTC	CASSASPGQGGEQYF
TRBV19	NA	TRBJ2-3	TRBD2	TGTGCCAGTAAAACTAGCGGGGGGTTGGGAGATACGCAGTATTTT	CASKTSGGLGDTQYF